The clone carrying this TCR beta chain was counted at least ten times. The antigen remains undetermined. Under 3 months in duration, the ophthalmopathy in affected donors had moderate-to-severe activity, CAS ≥3 and NOSPECS ≥4. The starting material, about 9.9 ml of fresh peripheral blood, provided the PBMCs. The data were taken from a study of Graves' ophthalmopathy and Graves' hyperthyroidism. Study context: Prior to any treatment, peripheral blood was collected at the time of initial diagnosis. Regarding the study as a whole: Blood contained most expanded thyroid clonotypes exceeding 0.001 frequency.

TCR beta CDR3 amplification used RNA transcripts. An initial RT-PCR round employing HTBI primers preceded a second-round multiplex PCR. TCRdb itself ran the multiplex PCR reads through MiXCR, one entry per CDR3 protein. The sample has 450,000 or so distinct CDR3 sequences, around an eighth seen once. The sequenced material came from blood. The sequence was collected from a woman aged 25 to 39 with Graves' ophthalmopathy.

This CDR3 is CSVEQGTGNTIYF. In DNA form, the CDR3 reads TGCAGCGTTGAACAGGGGACTGGAAACACCATATATTTT. The rearrangement joins TRBV29-1 to TRBJ1-3; D might be TRBD1 (6 bases). The CDR3 consists of 13 residues. CDR1 and CDR2 from the germline V gene are SQVTM and ANQGSEA. Between the trimmed V and J ends, which lost 2 bases and 2 bases, there was a span of 7 bases.